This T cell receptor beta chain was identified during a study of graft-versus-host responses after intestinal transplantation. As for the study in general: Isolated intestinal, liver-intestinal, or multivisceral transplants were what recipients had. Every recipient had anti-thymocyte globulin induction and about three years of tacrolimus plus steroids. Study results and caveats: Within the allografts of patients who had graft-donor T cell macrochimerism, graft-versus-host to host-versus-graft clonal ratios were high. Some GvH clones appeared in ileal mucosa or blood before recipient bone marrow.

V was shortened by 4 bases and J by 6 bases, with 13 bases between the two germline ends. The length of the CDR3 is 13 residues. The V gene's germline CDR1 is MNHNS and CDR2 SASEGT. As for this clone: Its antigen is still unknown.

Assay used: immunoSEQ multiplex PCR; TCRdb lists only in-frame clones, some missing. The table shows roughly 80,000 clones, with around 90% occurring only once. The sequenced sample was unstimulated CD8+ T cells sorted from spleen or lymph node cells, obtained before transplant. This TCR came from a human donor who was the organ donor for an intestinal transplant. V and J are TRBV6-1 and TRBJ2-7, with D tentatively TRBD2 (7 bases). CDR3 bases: TGTGCCAGCAGTGTCGGGGGGCTTCTCGAGCAGTACTTC. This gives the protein CASSVGGLLEQYF.